Shown below are 10 T cell receptor beta chains from a single sample sequenced in a study of T-cell reconstitution after alpha-beta-depleted transplantation in children. Unique molecular identifiers were incorporated when the TCRbeta library was constructed. One entry per CDR3 protein, called by TCRdb with MiXCR from the PCR reads. This table has a few hundred thousand distinct CDR3 sequences, 25% to 30% appearing once. The sequencing here drew on PBMCs, taken before TCRalphabeta/CD19-depleted stem cell transplant. The receptors originated from a boy under two years old with Wiskott-Aldrich syndrome, due to receive a stem cell transplant.

The chain has TRBV5-1 and TRBJ2-2; 10 nucleotides line up with TRBD1. Trimming removed 4 bases from V and 6 bases from J; junction bases left unmatched: 3. Germline V lookup: CDR1 SGHRS, CDR2 YFSETQ. The length of the CDR3 is 14 residues. DNA of the CDR3: TGCGCCAGCAGCACGGGACAGGGGTCCGGGGAGCTGTTTTTT. This sequence encodes CASSTGQGSGELFF.

The chain combines TRBV5-6 with TRBJ2-3, with D hard to call. Germline CDR1 reads SGHDT; CDR2 reads YYEEEE. CDR3 length equals 12 residues. Trimming cost V 4 bases and J 2 bases, with 5 bases left between them. CDR3 nucleotides: TGTGCCAGCAGCATTCTCACAGATACGCAGTATTTT. This translates into CASSILTDTQYF.

CDR3: CASGSGTGPYEQYF. DNA for the CDR3: TGTGCTAGTGGTTCTGGGACAGGCCCCTACGAGCAGTACTTC. This chain joins TRBV12-5 and TRBJ2-7; 8 bases match TRBD1. Germline V gene data show CDR1 as LGHNT and CDR2 as FRNRAP. V was clipped by 4 bases and J by 2 bases; unmatched bases: 4. The CDR3 runs to 14 residues.

The chain uses TRBV6-5 and TRBJ1-5; 7 bases are shared with TRBD1. Per germline, CDR1 MNHEY and CDR2 SVGAGI. J lost 4 bases, V lost 4 bases, and 10 bases had no gene match. The CDR3 is made up of 16 amino acids. CDR3 DNA sequence: TGTGCCAGCAGTTCGATAAGTCCGACAGGGAATCAGCCCCAGCATTTT. Encoded protein: CASSSISPTGNQPQHF.

This clonotype was seen a few times. V usage is TRBV5-1 and J usage is TRBJ1-1; TRBD1 is a possible D gene (5 bases). Germline CDR1 SGHRS, CDR2 YFSETQ. This CDR3 is 15 amino acids long. V gave up 2 bases and J gave up 0 bases, with 11 bases separating them. This CDR3 is CASSFQTAMNTEAFF. Written as DNA, the CDR3 is TGCGCCAGCAGCTTCCAGACAGCGATGAACACTGAAGCTTTCTTT.

The rearrangement links TRBV5-4 to TRBJ2-1; 9 nucleotides match TRBD1. This CDR3 has 15 amino acids. CDR1 is SGHNT, CDR2 YYREEE, per germline (reference sequence). V trimming: 5 bases; J trimming: 4 bases; junction bases outside the gene matches: 7. Here the CDR3 DNA reads TGTGCCAGCAGTGGTTGGGACAGGGTTTACAATGAGCAGTTCTTC. Translation: CASSGWDRVYNEQFF.

The rearrangement joins TRBV30 to TRBJ1-2; TRBD1 matches at 7 bases. CDR1 is GTSNPN, CDR2 SVGIG, per germline (reference sequence). This CDR3 contains 11 residues. The CDR3 reads CALIGGPGYTF. CDR3 in DNA: TGTGCGCTCATAGGGGGCCCTGGCTACACCTTC.

The chain combines TRBV20-1 with TRBJ2-1; no firm D call. The CDR3 is 14 amino acids. Germline assignment: CDR1 DFQATT and CDR2 SNEGSKA (reference sequence). V lost 7 bases and J lost 0, with 13 bases in between. The CDR3 nucleotides read TGCAGTGGCCAAAGGCGGAGCTCCTACAATGAGCAGTTCTTC. It encodes CSGQRRSSYNEQFF.

The chain recombines TRBV5-1 with TRBJ1-5; no reliable D call. Looked up from germline, CDR1 is SGHRS and CDR2 is YFSETQ. Trimming stripped 4 bases from V and 1 base from J, with 12 bases between. The CDR3 extends over 15 amino acids. The CDR3 DNA is TGCGCCAGCAGCCCCGGGGAGCGGAGCAATCAGCCCCAGCATTTT. This encodes CASSPGERSNQPQHF.

The chain couples TRBV27 to TRBJ2-7; D is ambiguous. V lost 4 bases to trimming and J lost 5 bases, with 9 bases between them. The CDR3 has 12 amino acids. Germline CDR1 MNHEY, CDR2 SMNVEV (reference sequence). The DNA for the CDR3 is TGTGCCAGCAGTTCGAGGCGTGACGAGCAGTACTTC. It is translated as CASSSRRDEQYF.